The 2 T cell receptor beta chains reported below all come from one sample, sequenced in a study of blood T cell repertoires in COVID-19. Generated by immunoSEQ multiplex PCR, the TCRdb table keeps only in-frame clones and is missing some. The sample includes some 130,000 clones, around 73% of them seen just once. Sequencing was done on a sample of peripheral blood. The receptors come from a man in his sixties who had recovered from COVID-19.

The chain carries TRBV19 and TRBJ2-7; D gene uncertain. V was cut by 4 bases and J by 0 bases, with 13 bases left in between. The CDR3 runs 15 residues. Germline V gene lookup returns CDR1 LNHDA and CDR2 SQIVND (reference sequence). CDR3 amino acids: CASSTQRLGSYEQYF. The CDR3 region has the DNA TGTGCCAGTAGTACCCAAAGACTGGGCTCCTACGAGCAGTACTTC.

The chain uses TRBV28 and TRBJ1-2; D unclear. In germline, CDR1 is MDHEN, CDR2 SYDVKM. The CDR3 is 15 amino acids. V lost 5 bases and J lost 1, with 14 bases in between. CDR3 coding DNA: TGTGCCAGCAGTACCCTTGGGCAGCTTAACTATGGCTACACCTTC. It specifies CASSTLGQLNYGYTF.